These 31 T cell receptor beta chains were sequenced from one sample in a study of metastatic and nonmetastatic thyroid tumors. With MiXCR, TCRdb reprocessed the PCR reads. The table includes just over 20,000 clones, 12% detected once. None of the patients had undergone any treatment ahead of thyroid surgery. The material sequenced was blood. The receptor set was obtained from a male donor with papillary thyroid cancer or a benign thyroid nodule (not recorded which). Some clones in this sample may be carry-over from other donors' samples.

In this sample, this clone turned up many times. The V gene is TRBV9, the J gene TRBJ1-3; D is unresolved. The CDR3 loop spans 15 amino acids. The germline V gene has CDR1 SGDLS and CDR2 YYNGEE. Trimming stripped 0 bases from V and 0 bases from J, with 7 bases between. The CDR3 region is CASSVVGSSGNTIYF. The CDR3 nucleotides read TGTGCCAGCAGCGTAGTGGGGTCCTCTGGAAACACCATATATTTT.

This clone was seen many times. The rearrangement uses TRBV6-1 and TRBJ2-7; D may be TRBD1 (6 bases). The germline V and J ends were trimmed by 5 bases and 3 bases, with 17 bases remaining between them. The germline CDR1 and CDR2 sequences are MNHNS and SASEGT. The CDR3 has 15 amino acids. In DNA form, the CDR3 reads TGTGCCAGCAGTCCCCTTCCGGGACACCTCTACGAGCAGTACTTC. Encoded protein: CASSPLPGHLYEQYF.

Regarding this clone: As the CDR3 is not closed by the conserved phenylalanine or tryptophan, this likely results from a read error. The chain employs TRBV15 and TRBJ1-6; no clear D. The V end lost 0 bases, the J end lost 10 bases, and 13 bases lay between the germline ends. The germline V gene has CDR1 LNHNV and CDR2 YYDKDF (reference sequence). CDR3 length equals 15 residues. This CDR3 is CATSRDSRLRSPLHL. In DNA, the CDR3 is TGTGCCACCAGCAGAGATTCTAGGTTACGGTCACCCCTCCACTTG.

The sample holds a few counts of this clone. J is TRBJ2-3 and V is TRBV28; 11 bases match TRBD2. Germline loops: CDR1 MDHEN, CDR2 SYDVKM. The CDR3 is 16 amino acids. V was pared by 6 bases and J by 4 bases, with 9 bases of the junction left unmatched. The CDR3, as DNA: TGTGCCAGCAGCCCCATAGCGGGAGGGGACGCAGATACGCAGTATTTT. Translating gives CASSPIAGGDADTQYF.

This clone showed up many times. V gene TRBV5-1 combines with J gene TRBJ2-1; D is possibly TRBD2 (6 bases). This CDR3 has 15 residues. CDR1 and CDR2 (germline): SGHRS, YFSETQ. Deletions cut 3 bases from V and 0 bases from J, with 10 bases between. CDR3 nucleotides: TGCGCCAGCAGCTCTATAGCGGCCTCCTACAATGAGCAGTTCTTC. It yields the protein CASSSIAASYNEQFF.

This clone came up a few times. The V gene is TRBV9, the J gene TRBJ2-3, with D maybe TRBD1 (6 bases). The CDR3 length is 15 residues. CDR1 and CDR2 (germline): SGDLS, YYNGEE. V shed 3 bases and J shed 0 bases, with 11 bases lying between them. The CDR3 spells CASSAGTYSTDTQYF. As DNA, the CDR3 is TGTGCCAGCAGCGCCGGGACATATAGCACAGATACGCAGTATTTT. The full variable domain, in which reference TRBV9 and TRBJ2-3 provide the parts outside the CDR3, is DSGVTQTPKHLITATGQRVTLRCSPRSGDLSVYWYQQSLDQGLQFLIQYYNGEERAKGNILERFSAQQFPDLHSELNLSSLELGDSALYFCASSAGTYSTDTQYFGPGTRLTVL.

This clone qualifies as medium-sized. Distinct nucleotide sequences in the sample also encode this CDR3. The chain is built from TRBV6-5 and TRBJ2-3, with TRBD2 identical over 15 bases. The CDR3 loop spans 18 amino acids. The J segment lost 5 bases and the V segment lost 7 bases, leaving 13 bases of the junction unmatched. CDR1 and CDR2 (germline): MNHEY, SVGAGI. The CDR3 loop reads CASTHPGLAGGQKDTQYF. CDR3 bases: TGTGCCAGCACCCACCCGGGACTAGCGGGAGGCCAGAAAGATACGCAGTATTTT.

At least ten counts were recorded for this clone. The chain joins TRBV7-9 to TRBJ2-7, with D perhaps assigned TRBD1 or TRBD2 (5 bases each). Trimming cost V 6 bases and J 6 bases, with 18 bases left between them. CDR3 length equals 14 residues. Germline V CDR1 and CDR2: SEHNR, FQNEAQ (reference sequence). CDR3 region: CASSHSQRGTEQYF. The CDR3, as DNA: TGTGCCAGCAGTCACTCCCAGAGGGGTACCGAGCAGTACTTC.

This clone came up many times. A much larger clone lies a single base off, so this may be a read error. The DNA for the CDR3 is TGTGCCAGCCGTGCACAGGGGGAGCTCAGTGAGCAGTTCTTC. It yields the protein CASRAQGELSEQFF. The rearrangement uses TRBV6-4 and TRBJ2-1, with 8 bases that match TRBD1. The CDR3 is made up of 14 amino acids. Germline assignment: CDR1 MRHNA and CDR2 SNTAGT. The V gene end was trimmed by 8 bases and the J gene end by 9 bases; junction bases not matched to a gene: 12.

This clone was seen many times. The rearrangement uses TRBV20-1 and TRBJ1-4; D might be TRBD1 (6 bases). V was trimmed by 0 bases and J by 1 base, leaving 15 bases between them. The CDR3 extends over 17 amino acids. Germline V gene data show CDR1 as DFQATT and CDR2 as SNEGSKA (reference sequence). In nucleotides, the CDR3 is TGCAGTGCTAGAGATCGGGGATCCAGGGGAACTAATGAAAAACTGTTTTTT. Its translation is CSARDRGSRGTNEKLFF.

This clone was seen ten or more times. The genes are TRBV5-5 and TRBJ2-7; D is perhaps TRBD1 (5 bases). Germline V CDR1 and CDR2: SGHKS, YYEKEE (reference sequence). Trimming removed 0 bases at V and 1 base at J, with 5 bases between. CDR3 length: 13 amino acids. The CDR3 DNA reads TGTGCCAGCAGCTTGGGACAGTCCTACGAGCAGTACTTC. Protein: CASSLGQSYEQYF.

The chain uses TRBV19 and TRBJ1-1; the D gene is possibly TRBD1 (6 bases). The CDR3 loop spans 15 amino acids. The V end lost 8 bases, the J end lost 8 bases, and 24 bases lay between the germline ends. The germline V gene encodes CDR1 LNHDA and CDR2 SQIVND (reference sequence). DNA of the CDR3: TGTGCCAGTCGATTGGGGGTGGGGGCGGGACGGGAAGCTTTCTTT. It encodes CASRLGVGAGREAFF. The full variable domain, with the rest looked up from reference TRBV19 and TRBJ1-1, is DGGITQSPKYLFRKEGQNVTLSCEQNLNHDAMYWYRQDPGQGLRLIYYSQIVNDFQKGDIAEGYSVSREKKESFPLTVTSAQKNPTAFYLCASRLGVGAGREAFFGQGTRLTVV.

This clone was observed many times. V and J are TRBV9 and TRBJ2-5; no clear D gene. Per the germline V gene, CDR1 is SGDLS and CDR2 is YYNGEE. Between the trimmed V and J ends, which lost 3 bases and 0 bases, there was a span of 3 bases. There are 12 residues in the CDR3. CDR3 protein: CASSGYQETQYF. The CDR3 region has the DNA TGTGCCAGCAGCGGTTACCAAGAGACCCAGTACTTC.

Many counts were recorded for this clone. The J gene is TRBJ2-2, the V gene TRBV20-1; D tentatively fits TRBD1 or TRBD2 (5 bases each). The CDR3 is made up of 15 amino acids. Germline values: CDR1 DFQATT, CDR2 SNEGSKA (reference sequence). The V gene lost 3 bases and the J gene lost 0 bases, with 11 bases spanning the gap. Here the CDR3 reads CSASIGAANTGELFF. The DNA for the CDR3 is TGCAGTGCTAGTATCGGGGCCGCGAACACCGGGGAGCTGTTTTTT.

Relative to its sample, this clone is medium-sized (0.01 to 0.1%). V gene TRBV30 combines with J gene TRBJ2-1, with 13 bases fitting TRBD2. Germline lookup yields CDR1 GTSNPN and CDR2 SVGIG (reference sequence). The CDR3 spans 14 residues. V lost 3 bases and J lost 8; bases outside the gene matches: 4. The CDR3 is CAWRGLAGLDEQFF. The CDR3, as DNA: TGTGCCTGGAGGGGACTAGCGGGATTGGATGAGCAGTTCTTC. Looking up the rest from reference TRBV30 and TRBJ2-1 gives the full variable domain: SQTIHQWPATLVQPVGSPLSLECTVEGTSNPNLYWYRQAAGRGLQLLFYSVGIGQISSEVPQNLSASRPQDRQFILSSKKLLLSDSGFYLCAWRGLAGLDEQFFGPGTRLTVL.

This sequence joins TRBV19 and TRBJ1-1, with TRBD1 matching over 7 bases. The trim removed 5 bases at V and 10 bases at J, leaving 10 bases unmatched. The CDR3 has 13 residues. Germline V gives CDR1 LNHDA, CDR2 SQIVND (reference sequence). The CDR3 DNA is TGTGCCAGTAGTCCCCGCCACAGGGGACGAGCTTTCTTT. The encoded protein is CASSPRHRGRAFF.

This clone appeared many times. CDR3: CASSVTGAGNTIYF. DNA for the CDR3: TGTGCCAGCAGCGTGACAGGGGCAGGAAACACCATATATTTT. V gene TRBV5-6 combines with J gene TRBJ1-3; 8 bases align to TRBD1. Germline V CDR1 and CDR2: SGHDT, YYEEEE. The CDR3 sequence is 14 residues long. After removal of 4 bases from V and 4 bases from J, the junction contained 4 bases not matched to a gene.

With regard to this clone: This may stem from a read error, because a much larger clone lies one nucleotide away. At the DNA level, this CDR3 is encoded by other sequences in the same sample as well. The chain couples TRBV6-1 to TRBJ2-7, with D perhaps assigned TRBD1 or TRBD2 (6 bases each). CDR3 length equals 13 residues. CDR1 and CDR2 (germline): MNHNS, SASEGT. In DNA, the CDR3 is TGTGCCAGCAGTGGGCAGGGGCGGAGGGAGCAATACTTC. Translated: CASSGQGRREQYF.

This rearrangement joins TRBV6-4 to TRBJ1-5; D uncertain. From germline, CDR1 is MRHNA and CDR2 SNTAGT. CDR3 length: 16 residues. The germline V and J ends were trimmed by 0 bases and 2 bases, with 11 bases remaining between them. The CDR3 loop is CASSDSNPGCNQPQHF. Written as DNA, the CDR3 is TGTGCCAGCAGTGACTCGAATCCCGGTTGCAATCAGCCCCAGCATTTT.

The V call is TRBV27, the J call TRBJ2-7, with TRBD2 matching over 8 bases. The J segment lost 0 bases and the V segment lost 0 bases, leaving 13 bases of the junction unmatched. CDR1 is MNHEY and CDR2 is SMNVEV in the germline V gene (reference sequence). This CDR3 is 19 amino acids long. The CDR3 sequence: CASSLSAGGRSKSSYEQYF. In DNA form, the CDR3 reads TGTGCCAGCAGTTTATCGGCGGGGGGCCGGTCAAAGAGCTCCTACGAGCAGTACTTC.

The V call is TRBV6-5, the J call TRBJ2-7; 7 bases agree with TRBD1. The germline V gene has CDR1 MNHEY and CDR2 SVGAGI. The trim removed 4 bases at V and 5 bases at J, leaving 8 bases unmatched. The CDR3 contains 14 residues. The CDR3 loop reads CASSSTGSVHEQYF. The CDR3 nucleotides are TGTGCCAGCAGTTCGACAGGGTCAGTCCACGAGCAGTACTTC.

As DNA, the CDR3 is TGTGCCAGCAGCAAAAGGGGGATCGGGGAGCAGTACTTC. Its protein is CASSKRGIGEQYF. The chain is built from TRBV14 and TRBJ2-7; D perhaps matches TRBD1 (6 bases). This CDR3 is 13 amino acids long. V was clipped by 5 bases and J by 7 bases, with 15 bases between them. The germline V gene has CDR1 SGHDN and CDR2 FVKESK. Based on the CDR3 plus reference TRBV14 and TRBJ2-7, the full variable domain is EAGVTQFPSHSVIEKGQTVTLRCDPISGHDNLYWYRRVMGKEIKFLLHFVKESKQDESGMPNNRFLAERTGGTYSTLKVQPAELEDSGVYFCASSKRGIGEQYFGPGTRLTVT.

This clone was observed many times. The chain couples TRBV6-1 to TRBJ1-6; D unresolved. Germline V gene data show CDR1 as MNHNS and CDR2 as SASEGT. The CDR3 loop spans 15 amino acids. Trimming removed 0 bases from V and 10 bases from J, with 13 bases in between. CDR3 in amino acids: CASSEADGLDSPLHF. The CDR3 DNA is TGTGCCAGCAGTGAAGCGGACGGGCTAGACTCACCCCTCCACTTT.

This clone turned up a few times. The chain couples TRBV2 to TRBJ1-2; D is uncertain. The CDR3 totals 14 residues. V was cut by 3 bases and J by 8 bases, with 16 bases left in between. The germline CDR1 and CDR2 sequences are SNHLY and FYNNEI. CDR3 sequence (DNA): TGTGCCAGCAGTGACCCGACACTTTCCCTGGGCTACACCTTC. Its protein is CASSDPTLSLGYTF.

The CDR3, as DNA: TGTGCCTGGAGACAGGGGTTTAACTATGGCTACACCTTC. Translation gives CAWRQGFNYGYTF. This chain connects TRBV30 to TRBJ1-2, with 7 nucleotides matching TRBD1. The CDR3 spans 13 residues. V dropped 3 bases and J dropped 1; count of bases not matched to a gene: 2. Germline V gene sequence: CDR1 GTSNPN, CDR2 SVGIG (reference sequence).

V and J are TRBV20-1 and TRBJ2-2; 12 positions match TRBD1. Germline CDR1 is DFQATT and CDR2 is SNEGSKA (reference sequence). V lost 6 bases, J lost 4 bases, and 6 bases stayed unmatched. The CDR3 spans 15 residues. CDR3 nucleotide sequence: TGCAGTGCCACGGGACAGGGGGCGGGCACCGGGGAGCTGTTTTTT. Its translation is CSATGQGAGTGELFF.

This clone is termed medium-sized. This chain links TRBV6-1 with TRBJ2-1, with 10 bases lining up with TRBD1. Germline V gene data show CDR1 as MNHNS and CDR2 as SASEGT. This CDR3 is built from 16 residues. J gave up 8 bases and V 6 bases, and 13 bases lay outside the gene matches. CDR3 coding DNA: TGTGCCAGCAGAAGAGTCCCGGGACAGGGGATTGATGAGCAGTTCTTC. The encoded protein is CASRRVPGQGIDEQFF.

Turning to this clone: A much larger clone differs from this one at a single base, so this may be a read error. CDR3 sequence (DNA): TGTGCCAGCAGTTTGGGCGTCTCCTACGAGCAGTACTTC. Amino acids: CASSLGVSYEQYF. The chain joins TRBV12-3 or TRBV12-4 to TRBJ2-7; D is ambiguous. The CDR3 runs to 13 residues. Trimming removed 3 bases from V and 0 bases from J, with 6 bases in between.

This clone was picked up many times. The chain joins TRBV5-1 to TRBJ2-2; 8 bases match TRBD2. With 0 bases clipped from V and 2 bases from J, the junction kept 3 bases outside the gene matches. The CDR3 totals 16 residues. Germline V gives CDR1 SGHRS, CDR2 YFSETQ. The CDR3 nucleotides read TGCGCCAGCAGCTTGGCTAGCGGGTTAAACACCGGGGAGCTGTTTTTT. Its translation is CASSLASGLNTGELFF. Full variable domain (missing parts from reference TRBV5-1 and TRBJ2-2): KAGVTQTPRYLIKTRGQQVTLSCSPISGHRSVSWYQQTPGQGLQFLFEYFSETQRNKGNFPGRFSGRQFSNSRSEMNVSTLELGDSALYLCASSLASGLNTGELFFGEGSRLTVL.

The chain has TRBV7-9 and TRBJ2-7; D gene uncertain. This CDR3 has 14 amino acids. The V and J ends lost 7 bases and 2 bases respectively, with 15 bases between them. Germline CDR1 is SEHNR and CDR2 is FQNEAQ (reference sequence). CDR3: CASTPDLVAYEQYF. The CDR3 DNA reads as TGTGCCAGCACCCCTGACTTGGTGGCCTACGAGCAGTACTTC.

In this sample, this clone turned up many times. Being one base from a much bigger clone, this may be a read error. The chain has TRBV20-1 and TRBJ2-7, with TRBD2 matching 7 bases. V trimming: 2 bases; J trimming: 5 bases; junction bases outside the gene matches: 18. The germline CDR1 and CDR2 sequences are DFQATT and SNEGSKA (reference sequence). This CDR3 contains 17 residues. The CDR3 sequence is CSARLPGGWEGLHEQYF. The CDR3 region has the DNA TGCAGTGCTAGACTCCCCGGGGGGTGGGAGGGCCTCCACGAGCAGTACTTC.